This T cell receptor (beta chain) is from a study of regulatory T cells in long-lasting Graves disease. Study-wide points: Persistent Graves' patients had lower TCR diversity than newly diagnosed ones. Repertoires from persistent disease leaned toward TRBV28, TRBJ1-2 and TRBJ2-5.

In germline, CDR1 is LGHDT, CDR2 YNNKEL (reference sequence). CDR3 size: 11 residues. V gave up 2 bases and J gave up 7 bases, with 6 bases separating them. In the case of this clonotype: The antigen remains unidentified.

Regarding time point: persistent/refractory GD, antithyroid drugs over 5 years with positive TRAb. RNA extracted from PBMCs served as the sequencing template. According to the study, TCR beta libraries were built with iRepertoire HTBI primers and CDR3-region Arm-PCR. The authors' processing: Spanning all samples, the identified segments comprised around 60 TRBV and around 13 TRBJ. MiXCR, applied by TCRdb to the multiplex PCR reads, yields one record per CDR3 protein. These V and J calls originate from TCRdb's pipeline instead of the authors' own analysis. The sample records a few hundred thousand distinct CDR3 sequences, approximately 25% being singletons.

This chain uses TRBV3-1 with TRBJ2-7; D uncertain. The receptor was isolated from a woman aged 40 to 55 with Graves disease. The input for sequencing was peripheral blood mononuclear cells (PBMCs), taken when the disease was refractory, from a patient treated with antithyroid drugs. CDR3 DNA: TGTGCCAGCAGCCAACAAGGGGAGCAGTACTTC. It specifies CASSQQGEQYF.